This T cell receptor beta chain comes out of a study of Ad26.COV2.S vaccination and SARS-CoV-2 variants. Study-wide background: In the study, Ad26.COV2.S was injected intramuscularly once, or twice 56 days apart. Overall study findings and caveats: Greater spike-specific TCR breadth was seen in vaccine recipients than in placebo recipients.

As to treatment: roughly 19 received Ad26.COV2.S at low or high dose, single or two shots; 5 received placebo; per-sample allocation not given. Day 63 after the first vaccine or placebo injection was the time point for sampling. Donation was by an adult aged 18-55 years who was in Boston. Comments on this clone: Its antigen remains unknown.

V was shortened by 6 bases and J by 8 bases, with 19 bases between the two germline ends. This CDR3 contains 14 residues. CDR1 MNHEY and CDR2 SVGAGI come from the germline V gene. Repertoires were generated with immunoSEQ multiplex PCR, while TCRdb's copy carries only in-frame clones and drops some. The table has about 350,000 clones, approximately 90% seen once. The sequence was collected from a person aged 18-65 years who received the Ad26.COV2.S COVID-19 vaccine or a placebo. The V and J genes are TRBV6-5 and TRBJ1-2; tentative D call: TRBD1 (5 bases). The sample in question was peripheral blood, obtained in a trial of Ad26.COV2.S vaccine versus placebo. In DNA form, the CDR3 reads TGTGCCAGCAGACCTTCCGGGACCACCAAAGGCTACACCTTC. Translating it yields CASRPSGTTKGYTF.